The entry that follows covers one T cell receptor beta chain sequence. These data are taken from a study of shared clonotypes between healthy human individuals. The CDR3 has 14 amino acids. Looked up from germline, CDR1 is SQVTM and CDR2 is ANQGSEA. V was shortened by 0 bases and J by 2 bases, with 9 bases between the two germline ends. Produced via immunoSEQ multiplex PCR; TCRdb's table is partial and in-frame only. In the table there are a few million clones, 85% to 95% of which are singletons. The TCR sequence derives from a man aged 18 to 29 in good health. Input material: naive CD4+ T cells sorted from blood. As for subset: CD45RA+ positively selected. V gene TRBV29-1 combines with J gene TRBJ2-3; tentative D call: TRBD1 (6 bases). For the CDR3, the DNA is TGCAGCGTTGAAGAGGGGGCACCCACAGATACGCAGTATTTT. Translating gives CSVEEGAPTDTQYF.